This T cell receptor (beta chain) derives from a study of cytomegalovirus exposure and HLA in healthy donors. With 60 Vbeta and 13 Jbeta primers, the PCR was carried out. Measured with immunoSEQ multiplex PCR; TCRdb has only the in-frame clones, and not every one. The sample has some 210,000 clones, 77% seen once. CDR1 is MNHNY and CDR2 is SVGAGI in the germline V gene (reference sequence). The CDR3 loop spans 13 amino acids. Losses at the gene ends were 4 bases for V and 6 bases for J; bases not matched to a gene: 5. The chain joins TRBV6-6 to TRBJ1-2; 7 bases line up with TRBD1. The sequencing sample was made of PBMCs. The source of this sequence is a woman aged 25 to 39 in good health and CMV-seropositive. The CDR3 here is CASSWDRVDGYTF. CDR3 sequence (DNA): TGTGCCAGCAGTTGGGACAGAGTAGATGGCTACACCTTC.